A single sample is the source of the 30 T cell receptor beta chains below, sequenced in a study of blood T cell repertoires in COVID-19. The table came from immunoSEQ multiplex PCR; TCRdb's copy has only in-frame clones and leaves some out. The sample has a few hundred thousand clones, around 91% seen once; the top ten hold 1.7%. The sample taken for sequencing was PBMCs or T cells enriched from blood (not recorded which). The receptors were sampled from a woman younger than 30 with acute COVID-19.

V usage is TRBV6-5 and J usage is TRBJ1-1, with 8 bases lining up with TRBD1. There are 14 residues in the CDR3. Germline V lookup: CDR1 MNHEY, CDR2 SVGAGI. J lost 1 base, V lost 6 bases, and 4 bases had no gene match. This CDR3 reads CASSTDRGNTEAFF. CDR3 nucleotides: TGTGCCAGCAGCACAGACAGGGGGAACACTGAAGCTTTCTTT.

This sequence joins TRBV30 and TRBJ2-1, with TRBD2 matching over 10 bases. The CDR3 totals 15 residues. Germline V gene data show CDR1 as GTSNPN and CDR2 as SVGIG (reference sequence). V gave up 0 bases and J gave up 6 bases; unmatched junction bases: 5. This CDR3 is CAWSVISGRSNEQFF. CDR3 coding DNA: TGTGCCTGGAGTGTAATTAGCGGGAGGAGCAATGAGCAGTTCTTC. Filled out from reference TRBV30 and TRBJ2-1, the complete variable domain reads SQTIHQWPATLVQPVGSPLSLECTVEGTSNPNLYWYRQAAGRGLQLLFYSVGIGQISSEVPQNLSASRPQDRQFILSSKKLLLSDSGFYLCAWSVISGRSNEQFFGPGTRLTVL.

The chain has TRBV27 and TRBJ1-6, with TRBD1 identical over 8 bases. Germline V gives CDR1 MNHEY, CDR2 SMNVEV (reference sequence). This CDR3 has 16 residues. J gave up 6 bases and V 8 bases, and 12 bases lay outside the gene matches. CDR3: CASGVLFDRGNSPLHF. The DNA for the CDR3 is TGTGCCAGCGGCGTCCTGTTCGACAGGGGTAATTCACCCCTCCACTTT.

The chain recombines TRBV19 with TRBJ1-4, with 9 positions matching TRBD1. This CDR3 is 16 amino acids long. With V trimmed by 3 bases and J by 5 bases, 7 bases remained unmatched. Germline CDR1 and CDR2: LNHDA and SQIVND (reference sequence). The CDR3 DNA reads TGTGCCAGTAGTATTCGCCGGACAGGGGCGAATGAAAAACTGTTTTTT. This translates into CASSIRRTGANEKLFF.

This chain connects TRBV19 to TRBJ2-3; 8 positions match TRBD1. V dropped 5 bases and J dropped 5; count of bases not matched to a gene: 9. The length of the CDR3 is 15 residues. CDR1 is LNHDA, CDR2 SQIVND, per germline (reference sequence). CDR3 nucleotide sequence: TGTGCCAGTAGTCCCCGCAGGGGGCGCGGAGATACGCAGTATTTT. The encoded protein is CASSPRRGRGDTQYF.

The J gene is TRBJ1-1, the V gene TRBV2; the D gene is possibly TRBD1 (5 bases). The CDR3 consists of 14 residues. V shed 7 bases and J shed 1 base, with 13 bases lying between them. Germline assignment: CDR1 SNHLY and CDR2 FYNNEI. CDR3 amino acids: CASTGGVPNTEAFF. The CDR3, as DNA: TGTGCCAGCACCGGAGGGGTCCCGAACACTGAAGCTTTCTTT. The full variable domain, its missing parts supplied by reference TRBV2 and TRBJ1-1, is EPEVTQTPSHQVTQMGQEVILRCVPISNHLYFYWYRQILGQKVEFLVSFYNNEISEKSEIFDDQFSVERPDGSNFTLKIRSTKLEDSAMYFCASTGGVPNTEAFFGQGTRLTVV.

The DNA of the CDR3 is TGTGCCAGCTCACCTAGTCGCGGGAATGAAAAACTGTTTTTT. Protein sequence: CASSPSRGNEKLFF. J is TRBJ1-4 and V is TRBV18; D not certain. Germline loops: CDR1 KGHSH, CDR2 LQKENI. V lost 3 bases to trimming and J lost 5 bases, with 10 bases between them. This CDR3 has 14 amino acids.

The chain links TRBV4-3 to TRBJ2-5; D gene unclear. The ends were cut back, 0 bases at V and 2 bases at J, with 13 bases in the middle. The length of the CDR3 is 16 residues. CDR1 is LGHNA, CDR2 YSLEER, per germline. The CDR3 sequence is CASSQDPRQAQETQYF. DNA for the CDR3: TGCGCCAGCAGCCAAGATCCACGGCAGGCTCAAGAGACCCAGTACTTC.

The chain joins TRBV12-3 or TRBV12-4 to TRBJ2-7, with D maybe TRBD2 (6 bases). The CDR3 extends over 12 amino acids. The ends were cut back, 6 bases at V and 3 bases at J, with 9 bases in the middle. CDR3 sequence (DNA): TGTGCCAGCAGGCACGGGGGCTACGAGCAGTACTTC. It yields the protein CASRHGGYEQYF.

The chain combines TRBV28 with TRBJ2-5; 10 positions agree with TRBD2. V was pared by 2 bases and J by 2 bases, with 2 bases of the junction left unmatched. Per the germline V gene, CDR1 is MDHEN and CDR2 is SYDVKM. The CDR3 length is 15 residues. This CDR3 is CASSLRTSGQETQYF. In nucleotides, the CDR3 is TGTGCCAGCAGTTTACGGACTAGCGGACAAGAGACCCAGTACTTC.

The genes are TRBV5-5 and TRBJ2-2, with 7 bases fitting TRBD1. CDR1 and CDR2 (germline): SGHKS, YYEKEE (reference sequence). After removal of 0 bases from V and 3 bases from J, the junction contained 5 bases not matched to a gene. The CDR3 length is 16 residues. CDR3 amino acids: CASSLAPGTDTGELFF. CDR3 coding DNA: TGTGCCAGCAGCTTGGCCCCCGGGACAGACACCGGGGAGCTGTTTTTT.

The chain links TRBV27 to TRBJ1-4; 10 bases align to TRBD1. CDR3 length: 14 residues. Germline CDR1 and CDR2: MNHEY and SMNVEV (reference sequence). The junction had 8 bases not matched to a gene; V was cut back by 6 bases and J by 10 bases. For the CDR3, the DNA is TGTGCCAGCAGCCAGCAGGACAGGGGGGGAAAACTGTTTTTT. Residues: CASSQQDRGGKLFF.

V usage is TRBV11-2 and J usage is TRBJ2-1, with D maybe TRBD1 (6 bases). This CDR3 is 15 amino acids long. Germline-derived CDR1 and CDR2 are SGHAT and FQNNGV. The V and J ends lost 0 bases and 9 bases respectively, with 15 bases between them. The CDR3 DNA is TGTGCCAGCAGCTTAGATCGGCTGGGGGCCGGTGAGCAGTTCTTC. Protein: CASSLDRLGAGEQFF.

CDR3 coding DNA: TGTGCCAGCAGCTTGAGTCGCCAGAACTATGGCTACACCTTC. It translates to CASSLSRQNYGYTF. The genes are TRBV5-5 and TRBJ1-2, with D unclear. The CDR3 has 14 amino acids. In germline, CDR1 is SGHKS, CDR2 YYEKEE (reference sequence). Trimming left V 1 base short and J 2 bases short, with 9 bases between.

This clone showed up just once. The genes are TRBV7-9 and TRBJ2-3; 11 nucleotides match TRBD2. The CDR3 extends over 15 amino acids. Germline CDR1 and CDR2: SEHNR and FQNEAQ (reference sequence). J lost 5 bases, V lost 2 bases, and 3 bases had no gene match. CDR3 protein: CASSLLAGGRDTQYF. CDR3 nucleotides: TGTGCCAGCAGCTTACTAGCGGGAGGCAGAGATACGCAGTATTTT.

This clone was detected once. This rearrangement joins TRBV11-3 to TRBJ2-3; TRBD2 aligns across 15 bases. Trimming removed 0 bases from V and 4 bases from J; junction bases left unmatched: 11. The CDR3 is 20 residues long. Germline V gives CDR1 SGHNT, CDR2 YENEEA. The DNA of the CDR3 is TGTGCCAGCAGCTTAGATCCGCTCCGGACTAGCGGGAGGGCCCCAGATACGCAGTATTTT. It translates to CASSLDPLRTSGRAPDTQYF. Full variable domain (rest looked up from reference TRBV11-3 and TRBJ2-3): EAGVVQSPRYKIIEKKQPVAFWCNPISGHNTLYWYLQNLGQGPELLIRYENEEAVDDSQLPKDRFSAERLKGVDSTLKIQPAELGDSAVYLCASSLDPLRTSGRAPDTQYFGPGTRLTVL.

The rearrangement uses TRBV4-2 and TRBJ2-5; D gene unclear. V lost 2 bases and J 0 bases, leaving 7 bases between the germline ends. Germline CDR1 and CDR2: LGHNA and YNFKEQ. There are 14 residues in the CDR3. The DNA for the CDR3 is TGTGCCAGCAGCCAATTAGCAAACCAAGAGACCCAGTACTTC. Translated: CASSQLANQETQYF.

V and J are TRBV6-6 and TRBJ1-5; 11 bases match TRBD1. The germline gives CDR1 MNHNY, CDR2 SVGAGI (reference sequence). There are 15 residues in the CDR3. V dropped 6 bases and J dropped 6; count of bases not matched to a gene: 7. The CDR3 sequence is CASSGTGGASQPQHF. In DNA, the CDR3 is TGTGCCAGCAGCGGGACAGGGGGAGCGAGTCAGCCCCAGCATTTT.

Worth noting for this clone: Distinct nucleotide sequences in the sample also encode this CDR3. The chain has TRBV5-1 and TRBJ2-1, with 11 bases fitting TRBD2. J gave up 1 base and V 4 bases, and 4 bases lay outside the gene matches. The germline CDR1 and CDR2 sequences are SGHRS and YFSETQ. CDR3 size: 16 residues. CDR3 protein: CASSTTSGSSYNEQFF. Written as DNA, the CDR3 is TGCGCCAGCAGCACAACTAGCGGGAGTTCCTACAATGAGCAGTTCTTC.

CDR3 loop: CASSPPTEPYEQYF. In nucleotides, the CDR3 is TGTGCCAGCAGCCCACCGACAGAGCCCTACGAGCAGTACTTC. The rearrangement joins TRBV3-1 (or the pseudogene TRBV3-2) to TRBJ2-7; perhaps TRBD1 as D (5 bases). The germline CDR1 and CDR2 sequences are LGHDT and YNNKEL (reference sequence). This CDR3 spans 14 amino acids. V was trimmed by 4 bases and J by 2 bases, leaving 12 bases between them.

The chain recombines TRBV18 with TRBJ2-7; 7 nucleotides agree with TRBD1. CDR3 length: 16 residues. Trimming at V came to 3 bases and at J to 12 bases, leaving 20 bases not matched to a gene. Germline V gene lookup returns CDR1 KGHSH and CDR2 LQKENI. CDR3: CASSPGTGTDPSAGYF. The CDR3 DNA is TGTGCCAGCTCACCTGGAACCGGGACAGACCCATCCGCTGGGTACTTC.

This clone occurred once. This chain links TRBV15 with TRBJ2-1, with 9 bases fitting TRBD1. Germline V gene sequence: CDR1 LNHNV, CDR2 YYDKDF (reference sequence). The CDR3 has 15 amino acids. V was clipped by 5 bases and J by 2 bases; unmatched bases: 4. The CDR3 DNA is TGTGCCACCAGCTCCGGGACAGGGACCTACAATGAGCAGTTCTTC. Its protein product is CATSSGTGTYNEQFF.

V usage is TRBV11-2 and J usage is TRBJ2-1; D is ambiguous. The length of the CDR3 is 15 residues. The germline CDR1 and CDR2 sequences are SGHAT and FQNNGV. V shed 1 base and J shed 0 bases, with 7 bases lying between them. CDR3 loop: CASSLARISYNEQFF. CDR3 nucleotides: TGTGCCAGCAGCTTAGCGAGGATCTCCTACAATGAGCAGTTCTTC.

V is TRBV11-2 and J is TRBJ1-5; D ambiguous. With 1 base removed from V and 2 bases from J, the gap between germline ends came to 15 bases. The CDR3 covers 17 residues. The germline CDR1 and CDR2 sequences are SGHAT and FQNNGV. The CDR3 nucleotides are TGTGCCAGCAGCTTAGTTCCCCGAGGTACGGGCAATCAGCCCCAGCATTTT. It is translated as CASSLVPRGTGNQPQHF.

V usage is TRBV20-1 and J usage is TRBJ1-2; D not certain. V was cut by 5 bases and J by 4 bases, with 8 bases left in between. There are 11 residues in the CDR3. CDR1 and CDR2 (germline): DFQATT, SNEGSKA (reference sequence). CDR3 nucleotides: TGCAGTGCTTGGGCCTCCTATGGCTACACCTTC. It encodes CSAWASYGYTF.

This clone was counted a single time. The chain uses TRBV7-9 and TRBJ2-7, with a possible D match to TRBD1 (6 bases). V dropped 5 bases and J dropped 2 bases, with 16 bases sitting between them. Germline values: CDR1 SEHNR, CDR2 FQNEAQ (reference sequence). The CDR3 consists of 15 residues. The CDR3 DNA reads as TGTGCCAGCAGCGAATCCTACAGGGTCCCCTACGAGCAGTACTTC. As protein: CASSESYRVPYEQYF.

J is TRBJ2-1 and V is TRBV12-3 or TRBV12-4, with D perhaps TRBD2 (5 bases). The CDR3 has 13 amino acids. V was pared by 7 bases and J by 7 bases, with 14 bases between. The DNA for the CDR3 is TGTGCCAGCACAAAGGAGGCGTTTAATGAGCAGTTCTTC. Residues: CASTKEAFNEQFF.

The V gene is TRBV5-1, the J gene TRBJ1-1, with D perhaps matching TRBD1 (5 bases). V lost 4 bases and J lost 3, with 13 bases in between. The CDR3 is 14 residues long. In germline, CDR1 is SGHRS, CDR2 YFSETQ. DNA of the CDR3: TGCGCCAGCAGCCGACGACAGAAGGACACTGAAGCTTTCTTT. It encodes CASSRRQKDTEAFF.

V is TRBV4-3 and J is TRBJ1-4; no definite D call. CDR3 size: 16 residues. From germline, CDR1 is LGHNA and CDR2 YSLEER. V was pared by 0 bases and J by 7 bases, with 15 bases between. The CDR3 DNA is TGCGCCAGCAGCCAAGATTGGGCAGCTGGGAGTGAAAAACTGTTTTTT. Translation: CASSQDWAAGSEKLFF.

Written as DNA, the CDR3 is TGTGCCTGGAGGTCGGTCTTTGGGACTAATAATGAAAAACTGTTTTTT. Amino acids: CAWRSVFGTNNEKLFF. The chain employs TRBV30 and TRBJ1-4; D is perhaps TRBD1 (5 bases). Germline V lookup: CDR1 GTSNPN, CDR2 SVGIG (reference sequence). V lost 3 bases and J lost 4, with 18 bases in between. This CDR3 is 16 amino acids long. The full variable domain, its missing parts supplied by reference TRBV30 and TRBJ1-4, is SQTIHQWPATLVQPVGSPLSLECTVEGTSNPNLYWYRQAAGRGLQLLFYSVGIGQISSEVPQNLSASRPQDRQFILSSKKLLLSDSGFYLCAWRSVFGTNNEKLFFGSGTQLSVL.